Listed below are T cell receptor beta chains from one sample, sequenced in a study of shared clonotypes between healthy human individuals. Method: immunoSEQ multiplex PCR; TCRdb's copy keeps in-frame clones and lacks some. The sample includes over a million clones, 96% of them seen just once. Material: naive CD4+ T cells sorted from blood. The source is a man aged 25 to 45 in good health. The CDR3 runs from the conserved cysteine through the conserved F or W. The D gene is left open where the match is weak. Clone size appears in some rows only: once, few, many, or a class for an expanded clone.

V gene,clone size,J gene,D gene,CDR3 protein,CDR3 DNA
TRBV5-1,-,TRBJ2-7,-,CASSLVGYEQYF,TGCGCCAGCAGCTTGGTAGGTTACGAGCAGTACTTC
TRBV7-3,-,TRBJ2-1,-,CASSASVSSYNEQFF,TGTGCCAGCAGCGCTAGCGTGAGCTCCTACAATGAGCAGTTCTTC
TRBV4-3,-,TRBJ2-3,-,CASSQGPWDGSTDTQYF,TGCGCCAGCAGCCAAGGTCCATGGGACGGGAGCACAGATACGCAGTATTTT
TRBV19,-,TRBJ2-7,TRBD2,CASSAGGYEQYF,TGTGCCAGTAGTGCGGGGGGCTACGAGCAGTACTTC
TRBV28,-,TRBJ1-1,-,CATTRWGVPGAPGNTEAFF,TGTGCCACCACAAGGTGGGGGGTCCCGGGGGCGCCCGGGAACACTGAAGCTTTCTTT
TRBV5-5,-,TRBJ2-1,-,CASSLDSWLGPNEQFF,TGTGCCAGCAGCTTGGACTCGTGGTTGGGGCCTAATGAGCAGTTCTTC
TRBV10-3,-,TRBJ1-1,TRBD1,CAIGGQGNTEAFF,TGTGCCATCGGTGGACAGGGGAACACTGAAGCTTTCTTT
TRBV4-1,-,TRBJ2-5,TRBD1,CASSQDPNRQGPLGETQYF,TGCGCCAGCAGCCAAGACCCAAATCGACAGGGGCCGTTGGGGGAGACCCAGTACTTC
TRBV7-9,-,TRBJ2-5,TRBD2,CASSSLAGGETQYF,TGTGCCAGCAGCTCCTTAGCGGGAGGCGAGACCCAGTACTTC
TRBV7-9,-,TRBJ2-5,TRBD2,CASSPLPLAGGRQETQYF,TGTGCCAGCAGTCCACTCCCCCTAGCGGGAGGCAGGCAAGAGACCCAGTACTTC
TRBV7-9,-,TRBJ1-4,-,CASSLPRLMGEKLFF,TGTGCCAGCAGCTTACCTCGACTTATGGGTGAAAAACTGTTTTTT
TRBV29-1,-,TRBJ2-7,-,CSGGSGEQYF,TGCAGCGGAGGCAGCGGGGAGCAGTACTTC
TRBV6-5,-,TRBJ2-7,TRBD2,CASSTPGGSAYEQYF,TGTGCCAGCAGTACCCCCGGGGGGTCCGCCTACGAGCAGTACTTC
TRBV7-8,-,TRBJ2-7,TRBD1,CASSPRTGAYEQYF,TGTGCCAGCAGCCCGCGGACAGGGGCCTACGAGCAGTACTTC
TRBV10-3,-,TRBJ2-3,-,CAISHIPDHTQYF,TGTGCCATCAGCCATATACCCGACCATACGCAGTATTTT
TRBV5-6,-,TRBJ2-3,TRBD1,CASSLTRDRFTDTQYF,TGTGCCAGCAGCTTGACCCGGGACAGATTCACAGATACGCAGTATTTT
TRBV7-9,-,TRBJ2-3,TRBD1,CASNPHRGNTDTQYF,TGTGCCAGCAACCCACACAGGGGGAACACAGATACGCAGTATTTT
TRBV18,-,TRBJ2-7,TRBD1,CASSPPRGRSYEQYF,TGTGCCAGCTCACCGCCCAGGGGGCGGTCCTACGAGCAGTACTTC
TRBV13,once,TRBJ2-1,-,CASSSTVNNEQFF,TGTGCCAGCAGCTCGACAGTTAACAATGAGCAGTTCTTC
TRBV28,-,TRBJ1-2,-,CASSLGVDPGYTF,TGTGCCAGCAGTTTAGGCGTTGACCCTGGCTACACCTTC
TRBV18,-,TRBJ2-5,TRBD2,CASSLRTSGSGGETQYF,TGTGCCAGCTCACTAAGGACTAGCGGGAGTGGTGGAGAGACCCAGTACTTC
TRBV10-2,once,TRBJ2-7,TRBD2,CASSAIGPGGYEQYF,TGCGCCAGCAGTGCCATTGGACCGGGGGGCTACGAGCAGTACTTC
TRBV5-1,-,TRBJ1-1,TRBD1,CASSRDREGTEAFF,TGCGCCAGCAGTCGGGACAGGGAGGGCACTGAAGCTTTCTTT
TRBV6-1,-,TRBJ2-7,TRBD2,CASSVAGGRNEQYF,TGTGCCAGCAGTGTAGCGGGAGGGAGAAACGAGCAGTACTTC
TRBV6-6,-,TRBJ1-3,TRBD1,CASTQGDGNTIYF,TGTGCCAGCACCCAGGGGGATGGAAACACCATATATTTT
TRBV12-2,once,TRBJ2-2,-,CASRPPTGRTGELFF,TGTGCAAGTCGCCCTCCGACAGGGCGGACCGGGGAGCTGTTTTTT
TRBV6-5,-,TRBJ2-6,-,CASSYRHFGGANVLTF,TGTGCCAGCAGTTACCGGCATTTCGGAGGGGCCAACGTCCTGACTTTC
TRBV19,-,TRBJ1-2,TRBD1,CASHFLRDRDPGYTF,TGTGCCAGTCACTTTCTCAGGGACAGGGATCCTGGCTACACCTTC
TRBV4-3,-,TRBJ1-2,-,CASSQTPGRANYGYTF,TGCGCCAGCAGCCAAACCCCAGGACGCGCCAACTATGGCTACACCTTC
TRBV5-1,-,TRBJ2-2,TRBD1,CASSSRARLPGGANTGELFF,TGCGCCAGCAGCTCGCGTGCACGCCTGCCAGGGGGCGCGAACACCGGGGAGCTGTTTTTT
TRBV9,-,TRBJ2-5,-,CASSVAGGTETQYF,TGTGCCAGCAGCGTAGCCGGCGGGACAGAGACCCAGTACTTC
TRBV5-1,-,TRBJ2-3,-,CASSWGTNTDTQYF,TGCGCCAGCAGCTGGGGGACAAACACAGATACGCAGTATTTT
TRBV4-1,once,TRBJ1-2,TRBD1,CASSQLGQSYGYTF,TGCGCCAGCAGCCAACTGGGACAGTCCTATGGCTACACCTTC
TRBV2,-,TRBJ2-1,TRBD2,CASSEGPGLEYNEQFF,TGTGCCAGCAGCGAGGGACCGGGACTAGAATACAATGAGCAGTTCTTC
TRBV23-1,once,TRBJ1-2,TRBD1,CASSQSPGTGPNYGYTF,TGCGCCAGCAGTCAATCTCCCGGGACAGGACCTAACTATGGCTACACCTTC
TRBV18,-,TRBJ2-7,-,CASSRSPSYEQYF,TGTGCCAGCTCCCGAAGCCCTTCCTACGAGCAGTACTTC
TRBV15,once,TRBJ1-5,-,CATSRDYGGYSNQPQHF,TGTGCCACCAGCAGAGATTACGGGGGGTATAGCAATCAGCCCCAGCATTTT
TRBV25-1,-,TRBJ2-7,-,CASSVGYEQYF,TGTGCCAGCAGTGTTGGGTACGAGCAGTACTTC
TRBV6-6,-,TRBJ1-3,-,CASSYSVGTSGNTIYF,TGTGCCAGCAGTTACTCTGTGGGGACCTCTGGAAACACCATATATTTT
TRBV25-1,-,TRBJ2-2,TRBD1,CASSEGLGGGTGELFF,TGTGCCAGCAGTGAAGGGTTAGGGGGCGGAACCGGGGAGCTGTTTTTT
TRBV2,-,TRBJ2-7,-,CASTGLSYEQYF,TGTGCCAGCACTGGTCTCTCCTACGAGCAGTACTTC
TRBV28,-,TRBJ2-5,-,CASSATLAQETQYF,TGTGCCAGCAGTGCGACCCTAGCGCAAGAGACCCAGTACTTC
TRBV28,-,TRBJ2-3,-,CASSFGGTPQDTQYF,TGTGCCAGCAGTTTCGGCGGGACGCCTCAGGATACGCAGTATTTT
TRBV27,-,TRBJ2-5,-,CASSQRRLETQYF,TGTGCCAGCAGCCAACGCCGGTTGGAGACCCAGTACTTC
TRBV18,-,TRBJ1-1,TRBD1,CASSSGTGVGAEAFF,TGTGCCAGCTCCTCCGGAACAGGGGTGGGGGCTGAAGCTTTCTTT
TRBV7-2,-,TRBJ2-7,TRBD1,CASSLVAGGTYEQYF,TGTGCCAGCAGCTTAGTGGCAGGGGGAACCTACGAGCAGTACTTC
TRBV18,-,TRBJ2-7,TRBD1,CASSLRDRINEQYF,TGTGCCAGCTCACTCCGGGACAGAATAAACGAGCAGTACTTC
TRBV6-1,-,TRBJ1-4,TRBD1,CASARQGGEKLFF,TGTGCCAGCGCTAGACAGGGGGGTGAAAAACTGTTTTTT
TRBV5-1,-,TRBJ1-4,-,CASSQESGNEKLFF,TGCGCCAGCAGTCAGGAGTCCGGGAATGAAAAACTGTTTTTT
TRBV7-3,-,TRBJ2-2,TRBD2,CASSPAARAGPGELFF,TGTGCCAGCAGCCCCGCGGCGCGAGCGGGACCCGGGGAGCTGTTTTTT